Below, 10 T cell receptor beta chains from the same sample are listed, as sequenced in a study of chemoradiotherapy in HPV16-positive cancers. Measured with immunoSEQ multiplex PCR; TCRdb has only the in-frame clones, and not every one. The table includes about 68,000 clones, around nine tenths detected once. Sequenced here: blood, sampled from a patient who underwent chemoradiotherapy. The source is a human donor with HPV-associated anogenital cancer.

The chain links TRBV7-2 to TRBJ2-1; 9 nucleotides match TRBD1. The CDR3 length is 17 residues. V shed 1 base and J 1 base; nucleotides not matched to a gene: 5. The V gene's germline CDR1 is SGHTA and CDR2 FQGNSA. CDR3 in amino acids: CASSLVETGGSYNEQFF. For the CDR3, the DNA is TGTGCCAGCAGCTTAGTTGAGACAGGGGGGTCCTACAATGAGCAGTTCTTC.

This clone has more than one count but fewer than ten. The chain carries TRBV6-1 and TRBJ1-5; 8 positions match TRBD1. This CDR3 comprises 12 residues. J gave up 7 bases and V 6 bases, and 2 bases lay outside the gene matches. Germline-derived CDR1 and CDR2 are MNHNS and SASEGT. CDR3 residues: CASRQGGQPQHF. The CDR3 coding sequence is TGTGCCAGCAGACAGGGGGGGCAGCCCCAGCATTTT.

V usage is TRBV7-2 and J usage is TRBJ1-2; the match to TRBD1 covers 8 bases. This CDR3 region has 16 residues. V gave up 4 bases and J gave up 8 bases; unmatched junction bases: 15. The V gene's germline CDR1 is SGHTA and CDR2 FQGNSA. The CDR3 region is CASSSPQGATVEGYTF. The CDR3 coding sequence is TGTGCCAGCAGCTCCCCGCAGGGGGCGACAGTAGAAGGCTACACCTTC.

This clone has only a few counts. This chain uses TRBV28 with TRBJ2-5; D tentatively fits TRBD1 or TRBD2 (5 bases each). The ends were cut back, 0 bases at V and 4 bases at J, with 18 bases in the middle. The CDR3 extends over 17 amino acids. Looked up from germline, CDR1 is MDHEN and CDR2 is SYDVKM. The CDR3 loop is CASSLWPGPGTSETQYF. The CDR3, as DNA: TGTGCCAGCAGTTTATGGCCCGGGCCAGGGACCTCAGAGACCCAGTACTTC.

The rearrangement joins TRBV5-1 to TRBJ1-3; possibly TRBD1 for D (5 bases). The CDR3 totals 14 residues. CDR1 is SGHRS, CDR2 YFSETQ, per germline. The V end lost 1 base, the J end lost 8 bases, and 13 bases lay between the germline ends. This chain's CDR3 is CASSLTGQGDTIYF. CDR3 in DNA: TGCGCCAGCAGCTTGACGGGGCAGGGAGACACCATATATTTT.

The DNA of the CDR3 is TGTGCCAGCAGTGACATGACAGGGTCCCCCAATGAGCAGTTCTTC. It is translated as CASSDMTGSPNEQFF. V and J are TRBV6-4 and TRBJ2-1, with 7 bases matching TRBD1. This CDR3 region has 15 residues. V shed 2 bases, J shed 6 bases, and the junction held 7 bases outside the gene matches. Germline V lookup: CDR1 MRHNA, CDR2 SNTAGT.

The chain couples TRBV5-1 to TRBJ2-1, with 10 bases identical to TRBD2. V lost 1 base to trimming and J lost 7 bases; unmatched junction nucleotides: 5. The V gene's germline CDR1 is SGHRS and CDR2 YFSETQ. CDR3 length equals 15 residues. The CDR3 protein is CASSLSLAGDNEQFF. CDR3 bases: TGCGCCAGCAGCTTGAGCCTAGCGGGAGATAATGAGCAGTTCTTC.

In this sample, this clone turned up a few times. The V gene is TRBV19, the J gene TRBJ2-5; D may be TRBD1 (6 bases). The CDR3 runs 15 residues. The V end was cut by 6 bases, the J end by 1 base, with 15 bases between. Germline V gives CDR1 LNHDA, CDR2 SQIVND (reference sequence). CDR3 amino acids: CASSLFLDSQETQYF. For the CDR3, the DNA is TGTGCCAGTAGCCTCTTTTTGGACAGCCAAGAGACCCAGTACTTC.

The V gene is TRBV6-6, the J gene TRBJ2-3; the D is unclear. V was cut by 6 bases and J by 2 bases, with 9 bases left in between. CDR1 MNHNY and CDR2 SVGAGI come from the germline V gene (reference sequence). There are 13 residues in the CDR3. The chain's CDR3 is CASRREDTDTQYF. In nucleotides, the CDR3 is TGTGCCAGCAGGAGAGAGGACACAGATACGCAGTATTTT.

This sequence joins TRBV6-1 and TRBJ1-4, with 11 nucleotides matching TRBD1. V was pared by 7 bases and J by 8 bases, with 9 bases of the junction left unmatched. In germline, CDR1 is MNHNS, CDR2 SASEGT. The CDR3 has 15 amino acids. CDR3 amino acids: CASTELGQGVEKLFF. DNA for the CDR3: TGTGCCAGCACCGAACTGGGACAGGGGGTCGAAAAACTGTTTTTT.